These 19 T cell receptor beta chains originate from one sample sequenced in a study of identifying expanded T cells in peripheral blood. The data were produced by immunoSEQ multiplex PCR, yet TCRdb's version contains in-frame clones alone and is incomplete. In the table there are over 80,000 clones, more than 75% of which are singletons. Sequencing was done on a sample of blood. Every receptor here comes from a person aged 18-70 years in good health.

CDR3 region: CASSVRLDRDGYTF. CDR3 nucleotide sequence: TGTGCCAGCAGTGTGAGACTCGACAGGGATGGCTACACCTTC. The chain carries TRBV6-1 and TRBJ1-2; 7 bases line up with TRBD1. The ends lost 4 bases at V and 6 bases at J; junction bases unmatched: 8. This CDR3 has 14 residues. The germline V gene has CDR1 MNHNS and CDR2 SASEGT.

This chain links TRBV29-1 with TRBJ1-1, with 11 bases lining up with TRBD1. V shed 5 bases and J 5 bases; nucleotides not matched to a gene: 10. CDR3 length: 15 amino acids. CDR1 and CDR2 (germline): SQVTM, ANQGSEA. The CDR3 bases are TGCAGCGTTTCAGGACAGGGGGCCTTAGGAACTGAAGCTTTCTTT. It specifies CSVSGQGALGTEAFF.

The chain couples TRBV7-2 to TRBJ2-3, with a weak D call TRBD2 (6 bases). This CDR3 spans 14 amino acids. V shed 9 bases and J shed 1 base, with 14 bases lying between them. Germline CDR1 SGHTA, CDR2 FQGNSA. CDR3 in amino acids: CASTSLGGTDTQYF. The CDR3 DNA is TGTGCCAGTACTAGCCTAGGGGGCACAGATACGCAGTATTTT. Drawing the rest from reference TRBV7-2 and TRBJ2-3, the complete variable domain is GAGVSQSPSNKVTEKGKDVELRCDPISGHTALYWYRQSLGQGLEFLIYFQGNSAPDKSGLPSDRFSAERTGGSVSTLTIQRTQQEDSAVYLCASTSLGGTDTQYFGPGTRLTVL.

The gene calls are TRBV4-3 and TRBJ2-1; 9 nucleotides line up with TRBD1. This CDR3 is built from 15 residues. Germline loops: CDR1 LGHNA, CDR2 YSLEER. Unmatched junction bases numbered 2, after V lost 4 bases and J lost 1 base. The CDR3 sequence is CASSLGQGSYNEQFF. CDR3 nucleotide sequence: TGCGCCAGCAGCCTGGGACAGGGTTCCTACAATGAGCAGTTCTTC.

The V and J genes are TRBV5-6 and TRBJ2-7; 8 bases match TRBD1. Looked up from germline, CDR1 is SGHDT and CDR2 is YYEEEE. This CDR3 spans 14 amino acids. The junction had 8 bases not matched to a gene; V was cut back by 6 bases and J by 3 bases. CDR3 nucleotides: TGTGCCAGCACCCTAGGACAGGGAAGCTACGAGCAGTACTTC. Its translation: CASTLGQGSYEQYF. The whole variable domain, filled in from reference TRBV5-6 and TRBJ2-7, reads DAGVTQSPTHLIKTRGQQVTLRCSPKSGHDTVSWYQQALGQGPQFIFQYYEEEERQRGNFPDRFSGHQFPNYSSELNVNALLLGDSALYLCASTLGQGSYEQYFGPGTRLTVT.

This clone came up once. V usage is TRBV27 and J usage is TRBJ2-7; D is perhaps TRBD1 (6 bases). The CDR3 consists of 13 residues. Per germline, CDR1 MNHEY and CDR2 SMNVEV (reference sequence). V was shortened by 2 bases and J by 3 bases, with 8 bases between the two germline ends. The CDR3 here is CASSLNRDYEQYF. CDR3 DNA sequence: TGTGCCAGCAGTTTAAACAGGGACTACGAGCAGTACTTC.

CDR3 sequence reads: CAISESNYGYRHPANTGELFF. The CDR3, as DNA: TGTGCCATCAGTGAGTCGAATTACGGGTACAGACACCCTGCGAACACCGGGGAGCTGTTTTTT. V gene TRBV10-3 combines with J gene TRBJ2-2, with D unclear. V dropped 0 bases and J dropped 0 bases, with 23 bases sitting between them. Germline values: CDR1 ENHRY, CDR2 SYGVKD. This CDR3 has 21 residues.

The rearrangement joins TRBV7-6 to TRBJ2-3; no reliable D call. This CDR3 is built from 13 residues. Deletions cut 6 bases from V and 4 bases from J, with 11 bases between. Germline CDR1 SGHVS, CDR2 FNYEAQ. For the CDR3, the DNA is TGTGCCAGCAGTTCCGACGTACCAGATACGCAGTATTTT. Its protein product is CASSSDVPDTQYF.

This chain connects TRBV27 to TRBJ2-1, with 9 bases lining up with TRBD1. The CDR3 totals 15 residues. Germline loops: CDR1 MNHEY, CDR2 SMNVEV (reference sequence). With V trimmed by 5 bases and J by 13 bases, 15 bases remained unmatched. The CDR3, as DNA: TGTGCCAGCAGTGCCACAGGGGGCGCAGGTGGGTTCCAGTTCTTC. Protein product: CASSATGGAGGFQFF.

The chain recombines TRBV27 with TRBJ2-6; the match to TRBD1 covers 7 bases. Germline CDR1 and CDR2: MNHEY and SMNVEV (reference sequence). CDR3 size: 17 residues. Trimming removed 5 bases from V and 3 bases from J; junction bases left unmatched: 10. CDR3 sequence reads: CASSRKQGLGGANVLTF. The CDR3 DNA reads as TGTGCCAGCAGTCGGAAACAGGGGCTCGGTGGGGCCAACGTCCTGACTTTC.

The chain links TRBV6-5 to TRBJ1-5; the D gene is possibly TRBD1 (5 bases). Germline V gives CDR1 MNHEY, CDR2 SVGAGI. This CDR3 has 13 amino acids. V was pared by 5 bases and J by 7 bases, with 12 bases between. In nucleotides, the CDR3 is TGTGCCAGCAGTCGGCAGGGTGCCCAGCCCCAGCATTTT. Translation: CASSRQGAQPQHF.

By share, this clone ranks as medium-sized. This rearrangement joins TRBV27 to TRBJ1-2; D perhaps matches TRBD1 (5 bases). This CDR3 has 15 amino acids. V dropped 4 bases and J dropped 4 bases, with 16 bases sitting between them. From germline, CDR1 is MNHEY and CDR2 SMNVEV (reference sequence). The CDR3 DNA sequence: TGTGCCAGCAGTTGGGGCGCGGAATGGGGCTATGGCTACACCTTC. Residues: CASSWGAEWGYGYTF.

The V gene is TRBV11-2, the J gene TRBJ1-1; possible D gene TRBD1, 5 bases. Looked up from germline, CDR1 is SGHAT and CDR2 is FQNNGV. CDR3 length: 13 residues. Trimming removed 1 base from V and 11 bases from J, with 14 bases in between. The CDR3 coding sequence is TGTGCCAGCAGCTTAGGGAGGACATCAGGCGCTTTCTTT. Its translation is CASSLGRTSGAFF.

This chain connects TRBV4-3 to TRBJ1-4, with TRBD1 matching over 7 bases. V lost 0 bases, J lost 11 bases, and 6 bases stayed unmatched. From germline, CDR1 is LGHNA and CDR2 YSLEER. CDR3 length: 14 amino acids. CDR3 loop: CASSQERGQRKLFF. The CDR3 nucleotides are TGCGCCAGCAGCCAAGAAAGGGGACAGCGTAAACTGTTTTTT.

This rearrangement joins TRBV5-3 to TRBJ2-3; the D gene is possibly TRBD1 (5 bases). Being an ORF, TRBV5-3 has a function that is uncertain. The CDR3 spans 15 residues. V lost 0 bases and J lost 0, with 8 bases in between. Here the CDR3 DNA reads TGTGCCAGAAGCTTGGTACAGGCTAGCACAGATACGCAGTATTTT. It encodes CARSLVQASTDTQYF.

The CDR3 spells CSVDSTGGAGETQYF. The CDR3, as DNA: TGCAGCGTGGACTCTACAGGGGGCGCGGGGGAGACCCAGTACTTC. V is TRBV29-1 and J is TRBJ2-5; TRBD1 matches 9 bases. From germline, CDR1 is SQVTM and CDR2 ANQGSEA. V shed 6 bases, J shed 5 bases, and the junction held 13 bases outside the gene matches. CDR3 length equals 15 residues.

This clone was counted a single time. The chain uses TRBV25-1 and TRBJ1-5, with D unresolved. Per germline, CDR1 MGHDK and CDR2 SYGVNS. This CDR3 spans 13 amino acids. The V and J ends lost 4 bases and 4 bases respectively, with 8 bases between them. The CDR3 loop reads CASSGTENQPQHF. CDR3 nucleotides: TGTGCCAGCAGTGGAACAGAAAATCAGCCCCAGCATTTT.

CDR3 loop: CASSFRAYYEQYF. The CDR3 DNA sequence: TGTGCCAGCAGTTTCCGGGCCTACTACGAGCAGTACTTC. The chain couples TRBV5-6 to TRBJ2-7, with D unresolved. The germline gives CDR1 SGHDT, CDR2 YYEEEE. Trimming pared 5 bases from V and 3 bases from J, leaving 12 bases between. The CDR3 sequence is 13 residues long. The full variable domain, rest sourced from reference TRBV5-6 and TRBJ2-7, is DAGVTQSPTHLIKTRGQQVTLRCSPKSGHDTVSWYQQALGQGPQFIFQYYEEEERQRGNFPDRFSGHQFPNYSSELNVNALLLGDSALYLCASSFRAYYEQYFGPGTRLTVT.

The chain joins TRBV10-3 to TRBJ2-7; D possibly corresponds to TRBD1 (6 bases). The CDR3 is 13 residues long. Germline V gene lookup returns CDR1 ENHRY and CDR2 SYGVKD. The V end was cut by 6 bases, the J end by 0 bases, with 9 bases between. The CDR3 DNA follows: TGTGCCATCAGATCAGGGGACTCCTACGAGCAGTACTTC. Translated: CAIRSGDSYEQYF.